What follows are 32 T cell receptor beta chains derived from one specimen sequenced in a study of CD8+ T cells in alopecia areata. Extracted from the samples, RNA was reverse transcribed into cDNA to serve as the sequencing template. Using immunoSEQ multiplex PCR, the repertoire was profiled, and TCRdb retains in-frame clones only, with some absent. The sample holds 6,500 to 10,000 clones; approximately 50% are singletons and the top ten take about 13%. Peripheral blood and lesional scalp punch biopsies came from alopecia areata patients. The sample here was skin, taken at week 0. These receptors all stem from a human donor with alopecia areata.

The chain couples TRBV19 to TRBJ2-5, with 7 bases fitting TRBD1. Trimming cost V 1 base and J 4 bases; bases outside gene matches: 9. In germline, CDR1 is LNHDA, CDR2 SQIVND (reference sequence). CDR3 length equals 16 residues. The CDR3 spells CASSIGLDRERETQYF. The CDR3 DNA sequence: TGTGCCAGTAGTATAGGGCTCGACAGGGAACGAGAGACCCAGTACTTC.

This sequence joins TRBV27 and TRBJ2-7; the D is unclear. Germline CDR1 and CDR2: MNHEY and SMNVEV (reference sequence). The V gene lost 6 bases and the J gene lost 10 bases, with 13 bases spanning the gap. The CDR3 spans 11 residues. The CDR3 DNA is TGTGCCAGCAGCACCGACGGAATTCAGTACTTC. Encoded protein: CASSTDGIQYF.

This chain links TRBV19 with TRBJ1-2; TRBD1 aligns across 12 bases. Trimming cost V 3 bases and J 7 bases; bases outside gene matches: 9. This CDR3 spans 16 amino acids. CDR1 is LNHDA, CDR2 SQIVND, per germline (reference sequence). The CDR3 is CASSIRPGQGAGGYTF. DNA of the CDR3: TGTGCCAGTAGTATCCGTCCGGGACAGGGGGCAGGTGGCTACACCTTC.

The CDR3 DNA reads as TGCAGTGCTTCAGGGGTTGTTTTCTTT. It is translated as CSASGVVFF. V and J are TRBV20-1 and TRBJ1-1; weak D call: TRBD1 (6 bases). Germline assignment: CDR1 DFQATT and CDR2 SNEGSKA (reference sequence). V lost 5 bases and J lost 13, with 11 bases in between. CDR3 size: 9 residues.

This clone was detected only once. The chain links TRBV29-1 to TRBJ1-1; perhaps TRBD1 as D (5 bases). Germline-derived CDR1 and CDR2 are SQVTM and ANQGSEA. The ends were cut back, 6 bases at V and 10 bases at J, with 15 bases in the middle. There are 11 residues in the CDR3. The chain's CDR3 is CSVTASVGAFF. CDR3 nucleotides: TGCAGCGTGACAGCCAGTGTAGGAGCTTTCTTT. Variable domain in full (rest from reference TRBV29-1 and TRBJ1-1): SAVISQKPSRDICQRGTSLTIQCQVDSQVTMMFWYRQQPGQSLTLIATANQGSEATYESGFVIDKFPISRPNLTFSTLTVSNMSPEDSSIYLCSVTASVGAFFGQGTRLTVV.

This clone was picked up one time. V is TRBV4-3 and J is TRBJ2-3; 11 bases agree with TRBD2. CDR3 length: 16 residues. Germline loops: CDR1 LGHNA, CDR2 YSLEER. J lost 4 bases, V lost 1 base, and 4 bases had no gene match. The CDR3 region is CASSQGLAGGPDTQYF. The CDR3 DNA sequence: TGCGCCAGCAGCCAAGGGTTAGCGGGAGGGCCAGATACGCAGTATTTT.

The CDR3 sequence: CASSSQWAPYEQYF. DNA of the CDR3: TGTGCCAGCAGTTCGCAGTGGGCTCCCTACGAGCAGTACTTC. The genes are TRBV6-5 and TRBJ2-7; D is unclear. This CDR3 is 14 amino acids long. The V end was cut by 4 bases, the J end by 2 bases, with 12 bases between. Germline lookup yields CDR1 MNHEY and CDR2 SVGAGI.

The V and J genes are TRBV6-5 and TRBJ2-1, with D maybe TRBD2 (5 bases). Trimming took off 2 bases at V and 7 bases at J, with 18 bases between the two ends. The CDR3 totals 16 residues. Germline CDR1 MNHEY, CDR2 SVGAGI. CDR3 in amino acids: CASSYTHLNRGNEQFF. CDR3 coding DNA: TGTGCCAGCAGTTACACTCACCTTAACAGAGGGAATGAGCAGTTCTTC.

The chain recombines TRBV30 with TRBJ1-2; D remains ambiguous. CDR1 GTSNPN and CDR2 SVGIG come from the germline V gene (reference sequence). V was clipped by 1 base and J by 6 bases, with 12 bases between them. The CDR3 is made up of 13 amino acids. The CDR3 DNA reads TGTGCCTGGAGTGCGGACTTAAACGATGGCTACACCTTC. Translated: CAWSADLNDGYTF.

This rearrangement joins TRBV4-3 to TRBJ1-2; 7 bases are shared with TRBD1. This CDR3 region has 14 residues. Germline V lookup: CDR1 LGHNA, CDR2 YSLEER. The V gene end was trimmed by 4 bases and the J gene end by 2 bases; junction bases not matched to a gene: 4. The CDR3 reads CASSRPDRNYGYTF. CDR3 DNA sequence: TGCGCCAGCAGCCGCCCGGACAGGAACTATGGCTACACCTTC.

The chain links TRBV18 to TRBJ1-1; TRBD1 aligns across 8 bases. V dropped 3 bases and J dropped 5; count of bases not matched to a gene: 2. Germline V gene data show CDR1 as KGHSH and CDR2 as LQKENI. The CDR3 has 13 amino acids. The CDR3 is CASSPDRGTEAFF. The CDR3 DNA follows: TGTGCCAGCTCACCTGACAGGGGAACTGAAGCTTTCTTT.

V and J are TRBV5-4 and TRBJ1-5, with a possible D match to TRBD1 (5 bases). Germline assignment: CDR1 SGHNT and CDR2 YYREEE (reference sequence). V lost 0 bases and J 9 bases, leaving 19 bases between the germline ends. The CDR3 is made up of 16 amino acids. The DNA of the CDR3 is TGTGCCAGCAGCTTGGCCCGGGGCGCGAACCCGGGGCCCCAGCATTTT. Its translation: CASSLARGANPGPQHF.

The rearrangement joins TRBV4-2 to TRBJ2-7; 7 nucleotides align to TRBD2. With V trimmed by 1 base and J by 0 bases, 0 bases remained unmatched. The CDR3 is 14 amino acids. CDR1 is LGHNA and CDR2 is YNFKEQ in the germline V gene. The CDR3, as DNA: TGTGCCAGCAGCCAAGGGACTAGCTCCTACGAGCAGTACTTC. Translating it yields CASSQGTSSYEQYF.

The rearrangement uses TRBV6-1 and TRBJ2-7, with D unclear. CDR3 length: 14 residues. Deletions cut 7 bases from V and 7 bases from J, with 20 bases between. Germline-derived CDR1 and CDR2 are MNHNS and SASEGT. CDR3 in amino acids: CASTPFRAAGEQYF. The CDR3 nucleotides are TGTGCCAGCACACCCTTCCGGGCGGCTGGAGAGCAGTACTTC.

This chain uses TRBV28 with TRBJ2-5; D remains ambiguous. The DNA end lines up better with TRBJ2-7; the J call may be wrong. From germline, CDR1 is MDHEN and CDR2 SYDVKM. This CDR3 is built from 12 residues. In DNA form, the CDR3 reads TGTGCCAGCAGCGTTCCATACTACGAGCAGTACTTC. Translating it yields CASSVPYYEQYF.

This rearrangement joins TRBV11-2 to TRBJ2-5, with 10 bases matching TRBD2. V was pared by 4 bases and J by 4 bases, with 3 bases of the junction left unmatched. Germline V gives CDR1 SGHAT, CDR2 FQNNGV. This CDR3 region has 14 residues. The CDR3 DNA reads as TGTGCCAGCAGCTCATCTAGCGGGAGAGAGACCCAGTACTTC. Protein sequence: CASSSSSGRETQYF.

This chain uses TRBV28 with TRBJ2-7; D uncertain. Deletions cut 9 bases from V and 0 bases from J, with 12 bases between. CDR3 length: 13 amino acids. Per germline, CDR1 MDHEN and CDR2 SYDVKM. CDR3 amino acids: CASKIGSSYEQYF. The CDR3 DNA follows: TGTGCCAGTAAAATAGGTAGCTCCTACGAGCAGTACTTC.

With regard to this clone: The identical CDR3 is also encoded by other nucleotide sequences in the sample. The rearrangement uses TRBV4-2 and TRBJ2-7; D is perhaps TRBD2 (6 bases). Germline CDR1 reads LGHNA; CDR2 reads YNFKEQ. Trimming took 0 bases from V and 0 from J, leaving 12 bases between them. The CDR3 spans 16 residues. The CDR3 protein is CASSQDRASASYEQYF. DNA for the CDR3: TGTGCCAGCAGCCAAGATCGGGCTAGCGCCTCCTACGAGCAGTACTTC.

This clone has only a few counts. This sequence joins TRBV19 and TRBJ2-3; the D gene is possibly TRBD2 (6 bases). With 5 bases removed from V and 1 base from J, the gap between germline ends came to 10 bases. The CDR3 runs 14 residues. CDR1 and CDR2 (germline): LNHDA, SQIVND (reference sequence). The CDR3 bases are TGTGCCAGTAGTTGGGGACTGGGCACAGATACGCAGTATTTT. Translated: CASSWGLGTDTQYF. Full variable domain (missing parts from reference TRBV19 and TRBJ2-3): DGGITQSPKYLFRKEGQNVTLSCEQNLNHDAMYWYRQDPGQGLRLIYYSQIVNDFQKGDIAEGYSVSREKKESFPLTVTSAQKNPTAFYLCASSWGLGTDTQYFGPGTRLTVL.

The chain is built from TRBV2 and TRBJ2-2, with D perhaps matching TRBD2 (6 bases). CDR1 is SNHLY, CDR2 FYNNEI, per germline. The CDR3 spans 14 residues. V was clipped by 7 bases and J by 4 bases, with 13 bases between them. This chain's CDR3 is CASTGGTSTGELFF. In nucleotides, the CDR3 is TGTGCCAGCACCGGAGGGACTTCCACCGGGGAGCTGTTTTTT.

The sample holds a few counts of this clone. The gene calls are TRBV7-2 and TRBJ2-5, with no clear D. The CDR3 contains 14 residues. V was clipped by 3 bases and J by 1 base, with 9 bases between them. From germline, CDR1 is SGHTA and CDR2 FQGNSA. In DNA form, the CDR3 reads TGTGCCAGCAGCTTTACCGAGGTCCAAGAGACCCAGTACTTC. It is translated as CASSFTEVQETQYF.

The genes are TRBV5-4 and TRBJ2-1; D perhaps matches TRBD2 (6 bases). CDR3 length: 14 residues. Between the trimmed V and J ends, which lost 6 bases and 2 bases, there was a span of 12 bases. Germline-derived CDR1 and CDR2 are SGHNT and YYREEE (reference sequence). CDR3 amino acids: CASIPGRTYNEQFF. The CDR3 nucleotides read TGTGCCAGCATCCCGGGGAGGACCTACAATGAGCAGTTCTTC. Using reference TRBV5-4 and TRBJ2-1 for the parts outside the CDR3, the full variable domain is ETGVTQSPTHLIKTRGQQVTLRCSSQSGHNTVSWYQQALGQGPQFIFQYYREEENGRGNFPPRFSGLQFPNYSSELNVNALELDDSALYLCASIPGRTYNEQFFGPGTRLTVL.

The chain has TRBV5-4 and TRBJ1-5, with D unclear. Trimming cost V 10 bases and J 4 bases, with 15 bases left between them. The length of the CDR3 is 13 residues. From germline, CDR1 is SGHNT and CDR2 YYREEE (reference sequence). The CDR3 bases are TGTGCCCCAACTCGGCGGACTAATCAGCCCCAGCATTTT. Its translation is CAPTRRTNQPQHF.

V usage is TRBV18 and J usage is TRBJ2-3, with 10 bases lining up with TRBD2. From germline, CDR1 is KGHSH and CDR2 LQKENI. With V trimmed by 3 bases and J by 5 bases, 8 bases remained unmatched. The CDR3 has 16 amino acids. The CDR3 region is CASSPILAGVGDTQYF. The CDR3 nucleotides read TGTGCCAGCTCACCGATTCTAGCGGGAGTGGGAGATACGCAGTATTTT.

This chain connects TRBV4-1 to TRBJ2-3; the D is unclear. The CDR3 is 18 residues long. V was trimmed by 1 base and J by 2 bases, leaving 19 bases between them. Germline values: CDR1 MGHRA, CDR2 YSYEKL. CDR3 coding DNA: TGCGCCAGCAGCCAAGCCGGGCTTGACGTACCCCTCACAGATACGCAGTATTTT. Residues: CASSQAGLDVPLTDTQYF.

In this sample, this clone turned up once. The chain joins TRBV11-2 to TRBJ2-7, with TRBD2 identical over 8 bases. This CDR3 spans 14 amino acids. Germline CDR1 and CDR2: SGHAT and FQNNGV. Trimming took 2 bases from V and 0 from J; bases not matched to a gene: 0. In DNA, the CDR3 is TGTGCCAGCAGCTTAACTAGCGGCTCCTACGAGCAGTACTTC. Translation gives CASSLTSGSYEQYF.

This clone occurred once. The V and J genes are TRBV6-6 and TRBJ1-4; TRBD1 matches 9 bases. V lost 5 bases to trimming and J lost 8 bases; unmatched junction nucleotides: 9. Germline CDR1 reads MNHNY; CDR2 reads SVGAGI (reference sequence). The CDR3 runs to 15 residues. Written as DNA, the CDR3 is TGTGCCAGCAGTCCGGGACAGGGCCGAGGCGAAAAACTGTTTTTT. Translated: CASSPGQGRGEKLFF.

The chain employs TRBV11-3 and TRBJ1-2; 9 bases agree with TRBD1. Unmatched junction bases numbered 3, after V lost 1 base and J lost 6 bases. The CDR3 runs 14 residues. Germline loops: CDR1 SGHNT, CDR2 YENEEA. CDR3 in amino acids: CASSLGRDRDGYTF. The DNA for the CDR3 is TGTGCCAGCAGCTTAGGCCGGGACAGGGATGGCTACACCTTC.

In its sample, this clone was seen once. The chain has TRBV15 and TRBJ1-3, with 10 bases identical to TRBD1. The CDR3 is 12 residues long. V lost 8 bases, J lost 7 bases, and 2 bases stayed unmatched. Germline lookup yields CDR1 LNHNV and CDR2 YYDKDF (reference sequence). The CDR3 sequence: CATLGQGNTIYF. CDR3 DNA sequence: TGTGCCACCCTGGGACAGGGGAACACCATATATTTT.

This clone was detected only once. V is TRBV7-3 and J is TRBJ2-1, with TRBD2 matching over 7 bases. This CDR3 is 15 amino acids long. Germline-derived CDR1 and CDR2 are SGHTA and FQGTGA. The V gene end was trimmed by 1 base and the J gene end by 7 bases; junction bases not matched to a gene: 7. This CDR3 is CASSLIAGSPNEQFF. In DNA, the CDR3 is TGTGCCAGCAGCTTAATAGCGGGCAGTCCTAATGAGCAGTTCTTC.

In its sample, this clone was seen a few times. V is TRBV6-5 and J is TRBJ1-5, with 7 positions matching TRBD1. The CDR3 totals 14 residues. CDR1 is MNHEY, CDR2 SVGAGI, per germline. V was pared by 6 bases and J by 1 base, with 3 bases of the junction left unmatched. The CDR3 nucleotides read TGTGCCAGCAGATACAGGGGAAGCAATCAGCCCCAGCATTTT. Translation gives CASRYRGSNQPQHF.

This clone was seen once. The chain carries TRBV5-1 and TRBJ1-4, with D possibly being TRBD1 (5 bases). Germline V gene lookup returns CDR1 SGHRS and CDR2 YFSETQ. There are 15 residues in the CDR3. V shed 4 bases and J shed 7 bases, with 17 bases lying between them. Here the CDR3 reads CASSPSGPGGEKLFF. The CDR3 DNA sequence: TGCGCCAGCAGCCCCTCAGGGCCAGGAGGTGAAAAACTGTTTTTT.